The 3 T cell receptor beta chains in this list originate from one sample, sequenced in a study of Graves' ophthalmopathy and Graves' hyperthyroidism. Amplification targeted the TCR beta CDR3 regions, with RNA transcripts as the source material. The first-round RT-PCR employed HTBI primers together with the Qiagen OneStep RT-PCR kit. A multiplex PCR was then performed as the second round. TCRdb independently ran MiXCR on the multiplex PCR reads; one entry per CDR3 protein. The sample shows some 350,000 distinct CDR3 sequences, 17% of them seen only once. Sample: peripheral blood. The receptors come from an adult woman with stable Graves' hyperthyroidism.

This clonotype was seen at least ten times. The rearrangement uses TRBV2 and TRBJ2-5; TRBD2 might be the D (5 bases). Germline V gives CDR1 SNHLY, CDR2 FYNNEI. This CDR3 is built from 14 residues. V lost 10 bases and J lost 5, with 20 bases in between. The CDR3 region is CATSDGSVGETQYF. DNA for the CDR3: TGTGCCACCTCAGATGGGAGCGTGGGGGAGACCCAGTACTTC.

Ten or more counts support this clonotype. The rearrangement links TRBV10-1 to TRBJ2-2; D remains unclear. The CDR3 is 12 amino acids. V lost 2 bases and J lost 2, with 0 bases in between. Germline V gives CDR1 WNHNN, CDR2 SYGVQD (reference sequence). The CDR3 bases are TGCGCCAGCAGTGAGAACACCGGGGAGCTGTTTTTT. The encoded protein is CASSENTGELFF.

This clonotype was counted many times. A much larger clone is a single base away; this may be a read error. The conserved phenylalanine or tryptophan is not found at the CDR3 terminus, so this likely reflects a read error. The CDR3 region is CASSPDGSQPQHS. Here the CDR3 DNA reads TGTGCCAGCAGCCCCGACGGTTCGCAGCCCCAGCATTCT. This sequence joins TRBV3-1 and TRBJ1-5; no clear D. The CDR3 runs to 13 residues. Germline values: CDR1 LGHDT, CDR2 YNNKEL (reference sequence). Trimming stripped 4 bases from V and 7 bases from J, with 11 bases between.